A selection of T cell receptor beta chains follows, all from one sample in a study of regulatory T cells in long-lasting Graves disease. TCRdb reprocessed the multiplex PCR reads with MiXCR, giving one entry per CDR3 protein. The sample contains 400,000 to 500,000 distinct CDR3 sequences, approximately 15% of which appear only once. The same sample was also used in a study of T cells in Graves' hyperthyroidism and ophthalmopathy.

This specimen was peripheral blood mononuclear cells (PBMCs), taken at new diagnosis, from a patient treated with antithyroid drugs. Receptors originate from a woman in her forties or fifties with Graves disease. CDR3s include the opening cysteine and the closing phenylalanine or tryptophan. Each record gives: clone size, J gene, D gene, V gene, CDR3 length, CDR3 DNA, CDR3 protein. D genes are given only for firm matches. Some rows mark clone size as missing; the rest say once, few, many or name a class of expanded clone.

many	TRBJ2-1	.	TRBV6-1	15	TGTGCCAGCAGTATCGGAGGGCTATCCTACAATGAGCAGTTCTTC	CASSIGGLSYNEQFF
many	TRBJ2-3	.	TRBV28	16	TGTGCCAGCAGTTCTCTAGTCCCCAGGGGTACAGATACGCAGTATTTT	CASSSLVPRGTDTQYF
many	TRBJ2-1	TRBD2	TRBV24-1	18	TGTGCCACCAGTGGGGGACTAGCGGGAGTCCAGAAATACAATGAGCAGTTCTTC	CATSGGLAGVQKYNEQFF
many	TRBJ2-7	.	TRBV11-2	14	TGTGCCAGCAGCTTAGATCGGGCGAATTACGAGCAGTACTTC	CASSLDRANYEQYF
.	TRBJ1-1	.	TRBV20-1	13	TGCAGTGCTGGAGGGGAGGCGGACACTGAAGCTTTCTTT	CSAGGEADTEAFF
few	TRBJ2-7	TRBD2	TRBV4-1	16	TGCGCCAGCAGCCACCTACCCCTAGCGGGGCACTACGAGCAGTACTTC	CASSHLPLAGHYEQYF
many	TRBJ2-7	TRBD1	TRBV11-2	14	TGTGCCAGCAGCTCAGGACAGGGCCGGGAGGAGCAGTACTTC	CASSSGQGREEQYF
many	TRBJ2-7	.	TRBV11-2	14	TGTGCCAGCAGCCCCCGGACATTTAACTACGAGCAGTACTTC	CASSPRTFNYEQYF
.	TRBJ1-5	TRBD1	TRBV10-3	18	TGTGCCACCAGAGGGACCGGGACAGGGGGTACAAGGGGTCAGCCCCAGCATTTT	CATRGTGTGGTRGQPQHF
many	TRBJ2-1	TRBD2	TRBV19	15	TGTGCCAGTAGTATGGGCGGGGGCTCCTACAATGAGCAGTTCTTC	CASSMGGGSYNEQFF
.	TRBJ2-2	TRBD2	TRBV5-1	16	TGCGCCAGCAGCTTGGAAACTAGCGGCAACACCGGGGAGCTGTTTTTT	CASSLETSGNTGELFF
.	TRBJ2-1	TRBD2	TRBV7-8	16	TGTGCCAGCAGCTTAACCCTAGCGGGAGTTAGGAATGAGCAGTTCTTC	CASSLTLAGVRNEQFF
.	TRBJ2-5	.	TRBV20-1	13	TGCAGTGCTTTTCGGGCCCGTCAAGAGACCCAGTACTTC	CSAFRARQETQYF
many	TRBJ2-3	.	TRBV2	13	TGTGCCAGTGTCGGGTTCGGGGCAGATACGCAGTATTTT	CASVGFGADTQYF
.	TRBJ2-5	.	TRBV5-6	14	TGTGCCAGCAGCTTATACGGGAGTGGAGAGACCCAGTACTTC	CASSLYGSGETQYF
once	TRBJ2-7	.	TRBV5-1	15	TGCGCCAGCAGCCTCACAGAGCTAGCATCCTACGAGCAGTACTTC	CASSLTELASYEQYF
many	TRBJ1-3	TRBD1	TRBV28	18	TGTGCCAGCATCAATAGTGGACAGGGAACGAGCTCTGGAAACACCATATATTTT	CASINSGQGTSSGNTIYF
.	TRBJ2-5	.	TRBV9	15	TGTGCCAGCAGCGTAGGGCAGGGTAATTTGGAGACCCAGTACTTC	CASSVGQGNLETQYF
many	TRBJ1-5	TRBD1	TRBV2	17	TGTGCCAGCAGTGAAACTAGGACAGGGGGCTACAATCAGCCCCAGCATTTT	CASSETRTGGYNQPQHF
many	TRBJ2-7	TRBD2	TRBV28	17	TGTGCCAGCAGTTTCACAAATACCGGGACTAGCGGCTACGAGCAGTACTTC	CASSFTNTGTSGYEQYF
.	TRBJ2-5	.	TRBV6-5	14	TGTGCCAGCAGTTATCACAGCGAACAAGAGACCCAGTACTTC	CASSYHSEQETQYF
many	TRBJ2-1	TRBD1	TRBV11-2	15	TGTGCCAGCAGCTTCGGACAGGGAGGAGGCAATGAGCAGTTCTTC	CASSFGQGGGNEQFF
.	TRBJ2-7	.	TRBV7-2	13	TGTGCCAGCAGCTTATGGAACTCCTACGAGCAGTACTTC	CASSLWNSYEQYF
many	TRBJ2-1	.	TRBV7-6	14	TGTGCCAGCAGCTTGGGGACCACTACCGGCGAGCAGTTCTTC	CASSLGTTTGEQFF
.	TRBJ2-3	.	TRBV28	15	TGTGCCAGCGTCGCGGGTGTGACTACTTCAGATACGCAGTATTTT	CASVAGVTTSDTQYF
many	TRBJ2-7	TRBD2	TRBV5-1	19	TGCGCCAGCAGCGCCGACAGGGCGATCGCTAGCGGGAGTTCCTACGAGCAGTACTTC	CASSADRAIASGSSYEQYF
few	TRBJ2-7	.	TRBV3-1	11	TGTGCCAGCAGCCAGGATTTGGAGCAGTACTTC	CASSQDLEQYF
.	TRBJ1-4	.	TRBV3-1	14	TGTGCCAGCAGCCCGCCGGGACAAGGTGAAAAACTGTTTTTT	CASSPPGQGEKLFF